The source of this TCR beta chain is a study of graft-versus-host responses after intestinal transplantation. Worth noting for this clone: Its cognate antigen is unknown.

The method was immunoSEQ multiplex PCR; TCRdb's version includes in-frame clones alone and lacks a portion of them. Seen here are about 90,000 clones, around 86% observed once, and the top ten hold 15% to 20%. Whole-study findings and limits: There was an association between peak levels of circulating GvH clones and early post-transplant HvG declines. The authors found GvH clones in recipient marrow, some appearing first in ileum or blood.

Germline V CDR1 and CDR2: SGHVS, FNYEAQ. The V gene end was trimmed by 4 bases and the J gene end by 6 bases; junction bases not matched to a gene: 10. The CDR3 sequence is 16 residues long. V usage is TRBV7-6 and J usage is TRBJ2-3; 10 bases map to TRBD2. The source material was unstimulated CD8+ T cells sorted from spleen or lymph node cells, sampled before intestinal transplant. This clonotype originated in a human donor who received an intestinal transplant. As DNA, the CDR3 is TGTGCCAGCAGCTCCCTTAGCGGGGGGATTTGGGATACGCAGTATTTT. It specifies CASSSLSGGIWDTQYF.